The sequence of this TCR beta chain was determined in a study of PD-1 blockade in classical Hodgkin lymphoma. Using immunoSEQ multiplex PCR, the repertoire was profiled, and TCRdb retains in-frame clones only, with some absent. The data hold almost 100,000 clones, with over 85% observed a single time. This clone appeared once. Antigen specificity is unknown. Study-level results: Before treatment, TCR diversity in newly diagnosed patients was reportedly lower than in healthy donors. Sources of repertoire differences remain undefined, possibly disease activity or prior therapy.

Relapse after autologous stem cell transplantation occurred in every patient, and brentuximab vedotin exposure varied. Each best response was a complete response, a partial response or progressive disease. There are 13 residues in the CDR3. Germline CDR1 and CDR2: MDHEN and SYDVKM. V was clipped by 3 bases and J by 4 bases, with 7 bases between them. V is TRBV28 and J is TRBJ1-5; D might be TRBD1 (5 bases). The sequence was collected from a human donor with classical Hodgkin lymphoma. The sample consisted of peripheral blood mononuclear cells (PBMCs), taken at baseline. The CDR3 reads CASSFQGNQPQHF. The CDR3 bases are TGTGCCAGCAGTTTCCAGGGAAATCAGCCCCAGCATTTT.